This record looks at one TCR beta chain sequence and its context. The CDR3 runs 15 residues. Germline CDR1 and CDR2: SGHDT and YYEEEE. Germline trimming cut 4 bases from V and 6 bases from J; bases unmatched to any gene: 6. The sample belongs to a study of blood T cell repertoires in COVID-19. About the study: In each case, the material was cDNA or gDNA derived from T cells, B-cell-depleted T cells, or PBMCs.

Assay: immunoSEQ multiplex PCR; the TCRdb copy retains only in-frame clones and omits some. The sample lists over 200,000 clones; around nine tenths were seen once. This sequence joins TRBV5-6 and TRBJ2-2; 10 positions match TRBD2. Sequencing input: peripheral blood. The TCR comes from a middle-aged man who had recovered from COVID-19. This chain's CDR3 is CASSLPGTSAGELFF. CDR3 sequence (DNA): TGTGCCAGCAGCCTCCCCGGGACTAGCGCCGGGGAGCTGTTTTTT.